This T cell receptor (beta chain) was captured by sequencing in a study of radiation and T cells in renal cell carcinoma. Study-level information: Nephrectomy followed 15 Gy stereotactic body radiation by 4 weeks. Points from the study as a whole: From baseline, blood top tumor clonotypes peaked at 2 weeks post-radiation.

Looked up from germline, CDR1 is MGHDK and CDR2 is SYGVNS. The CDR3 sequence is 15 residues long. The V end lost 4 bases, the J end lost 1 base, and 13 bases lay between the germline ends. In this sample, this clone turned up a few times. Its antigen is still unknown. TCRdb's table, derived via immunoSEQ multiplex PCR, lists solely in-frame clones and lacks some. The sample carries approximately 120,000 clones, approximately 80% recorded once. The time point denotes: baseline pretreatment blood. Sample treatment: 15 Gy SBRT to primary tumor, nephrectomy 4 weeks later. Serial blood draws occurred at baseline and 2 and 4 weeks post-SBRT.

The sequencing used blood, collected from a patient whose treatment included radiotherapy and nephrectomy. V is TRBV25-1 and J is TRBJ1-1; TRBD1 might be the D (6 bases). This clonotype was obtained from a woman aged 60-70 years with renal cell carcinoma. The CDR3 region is CASSALQGGNTEAFF. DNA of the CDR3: TGTGCCAGCAGTGCGCTACAGGGCGGGAACACTGAAGCTTTCTTT.